The sequence of this TCR beta chain was determined in a study of cytomegalovirus exposure and HLA in healthy donors. Study in general: Approximately 85 million unique TCRs from HLA-typed donors made up an early data release. The study, taken as a whole, reports: Later analysis identified some 16,000 TCR beta sequences associated with HLA alleles, using a false discovery rate threshold of 0.05. Other equally common chains were less clonally expanded than HLA-associated TCR beta chains, a later analysis showed.

About this clone itself: Its antigen is unknown.

Both 60 Vbeta primers and 13 Jbeta primers went into the PCR. Using immunoSEQ multiplex PCR, the repertoire was profiled, and TCRdb retains in-frame clones only, with some absent. Counted here are 200,000 to 250,000 clones, about 83% occurring once; the ten biggest clones make up about 1.2%. The CDR3 length is 16 residues. The V gene lost 2 bases and the J gene lost 5 bases, with 16 bases spanning the gap. CDR1 MNHEY and CDR2 SVGAGI come from the germline V gene. The V call is TRBV6-5, the J call TRBJ1-5; D might be TRBD1 (6 bases). The specimen sequenced was PBMCs. This receptor was taken from a human donor in good health. DNA of the CDR3: TGTGCCAGCAGTTACGGGGTAGGACAGTTGCATCAGCCCCAGCATTTT. Amino acid sequence: CASSYGVGQLHQPQHF.